The clone carrying this T cell receptor (beta chain) was observed many times. As yet, its antigen is unknown. A process of 5'RACE template switching, which added a universal primer site and UMIs, was used to make TCR cDNA. TCRdb itself ran the 5' RACE reads through MiXCR, one entry per CDR3 protein. The sample holds about 260,000 distinct CDR3 sequences, around 4.9% seen once. The CDR3 length is 15 residues. The sample originates from a study of T cells after yellow fever vaccination. Study-level points and caveats: Overlap between CD4 and CD8 compartments was detected for a small share of clonotypes. Weaker overall was a secondary response that nonetheless peaked faster, on day 5 versus 15. Abundant clonotypes (contaminants from the bulk population) could be present in FACS-sorted repertoires.

The chain couples TRBV21-1 to TRBJ2-2; TRBD1 reflects the table's D call only, with no check against the DNA. TRBV21-1 is recorded as a pseudogene. The sequence was obtained from a man younger than 35 who received the YFV17D yellow fever vaccine. The source material was CD4+ T cells sorted from PBMCs, sampled on the day of the yellow fever booster vaccination. The CDR3 DNA reads as TGTGCCAGCAGCCTGGACAGGGTAAACACCGGGGAGCTGTTTTTT. Its protein is CASSLDRVNTGELFF.